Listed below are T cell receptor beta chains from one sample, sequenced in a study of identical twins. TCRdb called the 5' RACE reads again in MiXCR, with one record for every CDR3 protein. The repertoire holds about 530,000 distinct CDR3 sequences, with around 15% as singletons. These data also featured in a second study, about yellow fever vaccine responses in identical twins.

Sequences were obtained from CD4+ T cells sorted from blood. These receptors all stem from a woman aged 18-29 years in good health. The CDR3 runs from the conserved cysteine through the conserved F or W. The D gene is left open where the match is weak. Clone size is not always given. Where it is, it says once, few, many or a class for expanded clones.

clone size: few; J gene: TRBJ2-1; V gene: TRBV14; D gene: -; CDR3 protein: CASSQGSTPNRSQFF; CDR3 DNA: TGTGCCAGCAGCCAAGGTTCCACCCCAAACCGGAGTCAGTTCTTC
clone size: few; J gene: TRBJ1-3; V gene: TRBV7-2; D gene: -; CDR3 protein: CASSLGGTGFSGNTIYF; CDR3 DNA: TGTGCCAGCAGCTTAGGCGGGACGGGCTTCTCTGGAAACACCATATATTTT
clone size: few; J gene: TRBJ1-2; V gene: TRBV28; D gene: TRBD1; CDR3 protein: CASSRGQGLAYGYTF; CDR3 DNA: TGTGCCAGCAGCCGGGGACAGGGCTTGGCCTATGGCTACACCTTC
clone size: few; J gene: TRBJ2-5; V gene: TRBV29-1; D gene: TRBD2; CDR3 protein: CSVEPAVAGGGETQYF; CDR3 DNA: TGCAGCGTTGAGCCTGCGGTAGCGGGAGGGGGGGAGACCCAGTACTTC
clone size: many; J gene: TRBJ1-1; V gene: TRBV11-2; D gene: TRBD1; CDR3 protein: CASSFTGTGGTEAFF; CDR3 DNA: TGTGCCAGCAGCTTTACGGGGACAGGGGGCACTGAAGCTTTCTTT
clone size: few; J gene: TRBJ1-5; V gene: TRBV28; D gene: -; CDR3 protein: CASSYTFSNQPQHF; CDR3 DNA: TGTGCCAGCAGTTACACCTTTAGCAATCAGCCCCAGCATTTT
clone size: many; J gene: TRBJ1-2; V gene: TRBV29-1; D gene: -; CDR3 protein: CSVVPAGGTMGGYTF; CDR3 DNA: TGCAGCGTTGTCCCGGCCGGTGGGACTATGGGCGGCTACACCTTC
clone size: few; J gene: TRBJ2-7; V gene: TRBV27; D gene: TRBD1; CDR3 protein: CASSLIVSRGQEGEQYF; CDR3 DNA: TGTGCCAGCAGTTTAATCGTCAGTCGGGGACAGGAGGGCGAGCAGTACTTC
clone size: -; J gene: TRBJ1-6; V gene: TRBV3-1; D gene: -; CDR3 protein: CASSQGKGPLHF; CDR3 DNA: TGTGCCAGCAGCCAAGGAAAGGGGCCCCTCCACTTT
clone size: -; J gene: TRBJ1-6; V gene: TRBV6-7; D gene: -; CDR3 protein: CASSLPGQYNSPLHF; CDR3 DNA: TGTGCCAGCAGTTTGCCCGGACAGTATAATTCACCCCTCCACTTT
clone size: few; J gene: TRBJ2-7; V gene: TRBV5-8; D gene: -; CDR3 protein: CASSSSPVYEQYF; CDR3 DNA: TGTGCCAGCAGCTCAAGCCCGGTGTACGAGCAGTACTTC
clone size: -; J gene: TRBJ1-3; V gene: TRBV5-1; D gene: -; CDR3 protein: CASSLGGIHSGNTIYF; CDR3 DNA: TGCGCCAGCAGCTTGGGTGGGATCCACTCTGGAAACACCATATATTTT
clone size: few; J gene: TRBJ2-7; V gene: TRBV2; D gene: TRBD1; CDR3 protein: CASHPGQRRYEQYF; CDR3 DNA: TGTGCCAGCCACCCGGGACAGAGGCGTTACGAGCAGTACTTC
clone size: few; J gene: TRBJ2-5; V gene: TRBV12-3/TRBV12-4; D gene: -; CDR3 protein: CASSLRPGEETQYF; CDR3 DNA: TGTGCCAGCAGTTTACGCCCAGGGGAAGAGACCCAGTACTTC
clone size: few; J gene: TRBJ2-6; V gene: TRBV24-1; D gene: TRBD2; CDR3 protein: CATSSGRAPGANVLTF; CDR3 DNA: TGTGCCACCTCCAGCGGGAGAGCACCTGGGGCCAACGTCCTGACTTTC
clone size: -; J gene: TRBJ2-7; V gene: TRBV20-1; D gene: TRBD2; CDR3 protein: CSASGTTDEQYF; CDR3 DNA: TGCAGTGCTAGCGGGACTACCGACGAGCAGTACTTC
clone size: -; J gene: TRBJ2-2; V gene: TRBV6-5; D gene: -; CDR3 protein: CASSYGSSGYTGELFF; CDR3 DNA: TGTGCCAGCAGTTACGGCAGCTCTGGGTACACCGGGGAGCTGTTTTTT
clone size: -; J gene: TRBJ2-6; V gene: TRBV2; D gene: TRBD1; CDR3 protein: CASSGQGTGANVLTF; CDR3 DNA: TGTGCCAGCAGTGGACAGGGGACTGGGGCCAACGTCCTGACTTTC
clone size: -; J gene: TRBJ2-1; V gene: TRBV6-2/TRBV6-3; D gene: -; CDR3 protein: CASSYPRTSGSSYNEQFF; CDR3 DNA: TGTGCCAGCAGTTACCCTCGAACCTCTGGGAGCTCCTACAATGAGCAGTTCTTC
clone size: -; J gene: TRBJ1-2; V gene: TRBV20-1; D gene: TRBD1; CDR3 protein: CSARDPRQGATGGYTF; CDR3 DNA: TGCAGTGCTAGAGACCCTAGACAGGGGGCGACTGGCGGCTACACCTTC
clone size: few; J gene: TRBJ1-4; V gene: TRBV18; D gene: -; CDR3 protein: CASSTDQYANEKLFF; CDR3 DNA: TGTGCCAGCTCAACAGATCAGTACGCTAATGAAAAACTGTTTTTT
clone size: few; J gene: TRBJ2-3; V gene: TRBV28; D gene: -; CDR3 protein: CASSFRVDTQYF; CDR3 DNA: TGTGCCAGCAGCTTTAGGGTAGATACGCAGTATTTT
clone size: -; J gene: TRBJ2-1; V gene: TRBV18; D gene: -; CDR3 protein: CASSPRRSSYNEQFF; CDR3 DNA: TGTGCCAGCTCACCACGACGTAGCTCCTACAATGAGCAGTTCTTC
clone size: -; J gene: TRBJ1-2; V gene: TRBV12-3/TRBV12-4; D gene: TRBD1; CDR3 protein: CASSDRGKGGYTF; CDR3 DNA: TGTGCCAGCAGTGACAGGGGAAAGGGTGGCTACACCTTC
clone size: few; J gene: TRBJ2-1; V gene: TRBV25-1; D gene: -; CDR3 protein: CASSESRGAGTNYNEQFF; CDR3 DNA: TGTGCCAGCAGTGAATCTAGGGGGGCCGGGACAAACTACAATGAGCAGTTCTTC
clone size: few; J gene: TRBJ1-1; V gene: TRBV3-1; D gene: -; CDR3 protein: CASSQGAGLNTEAFF; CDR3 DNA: TGTGCCAGCAGCCAGGGCGCAGGGCTGAACACTGAAGCTTTCTTT
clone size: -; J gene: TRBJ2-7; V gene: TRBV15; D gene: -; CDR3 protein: CATSPPGRAAEQYF; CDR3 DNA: TGTGCCACCAGCCCACCCGGACGGGCGGCCGAGCAGTACTTC
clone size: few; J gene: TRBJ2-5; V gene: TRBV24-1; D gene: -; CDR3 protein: CATSDLGAGQETQYF; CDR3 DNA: TGTGCCACCAGTGATTTAGGGGCAGGACAAGAGACCCAGTACTTC
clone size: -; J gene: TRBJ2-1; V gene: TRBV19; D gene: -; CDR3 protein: CASIGRQSSSYNEQFF; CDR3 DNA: TGTGCCAGTATAGGAAGACAGTCTAGCTCCTACAATGAGCAGTTCTTC
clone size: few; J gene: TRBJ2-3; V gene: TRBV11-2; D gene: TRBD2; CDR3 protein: CASSPRTSAPHPAGTDTQYF; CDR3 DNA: TGTGCCAGCAGCCCTCGGACTAGCGCCCCCCATCCCGCTGGCACAGATACGCAGTATTTT
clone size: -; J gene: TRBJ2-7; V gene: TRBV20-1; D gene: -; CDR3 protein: CSAAGGQGDYEQYF; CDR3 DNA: TGCAGTGCTGCCGGGGGCCAGGGGGACTACGAGCAGTACTTC
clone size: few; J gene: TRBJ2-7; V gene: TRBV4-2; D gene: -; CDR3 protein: CASSQDLSALSYEQYF; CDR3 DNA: TGTGCCAGCAGCCAAGATTTATCCGCTTTAAGCTACGAGCAGTACTTC
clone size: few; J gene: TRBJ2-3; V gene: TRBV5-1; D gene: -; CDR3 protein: CASSLGIDKSTDTQYF; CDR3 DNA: TGCGCCAGCAGCCTAGGGATCGACAAGAGCACAGATACGCAGTATTTT
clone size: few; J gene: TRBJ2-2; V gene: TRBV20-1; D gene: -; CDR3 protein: CSAKRFPNTGELFF; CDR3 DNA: TGCAGTGCTAAACGCTTTCCGAACACCGGGGAGCTGTTTTTT
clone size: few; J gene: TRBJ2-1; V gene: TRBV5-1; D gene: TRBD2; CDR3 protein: CASKTSGSYNEQFF; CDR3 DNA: TGCGCCAGCAAGACTAGCGGGAGTTACAATGAGCAGTTCTTC
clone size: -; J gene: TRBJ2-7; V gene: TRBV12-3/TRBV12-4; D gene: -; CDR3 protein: CASSHSLSGTLGYEQYF; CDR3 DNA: TGTGCCAGCAGTCATTCTCTAAGCGGAACATTAGGCTACGAGCAGTACTTC
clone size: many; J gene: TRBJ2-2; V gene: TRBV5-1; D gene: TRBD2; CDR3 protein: CASSSGTSGNTGELFF; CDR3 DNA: TGCGCCAGCAGCTCCGGGACTAGCGGAAACACCGGGGAGCTGTTTTTT
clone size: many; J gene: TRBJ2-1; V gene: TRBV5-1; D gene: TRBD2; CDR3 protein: CASSLGSGVAYNEQFF; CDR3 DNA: TGCGCCAGCAGCTTGGGTAGCGGGGTGGCCTACAATGAGCAGTTCTTC
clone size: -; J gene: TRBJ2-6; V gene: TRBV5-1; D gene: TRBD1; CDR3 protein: CASSTGQGAPSGANVLTF; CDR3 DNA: TGCGCCAGCAGCACCGGACAGGGGGCCCCCTCTGGGGCCAACGTCCTGACTTTC
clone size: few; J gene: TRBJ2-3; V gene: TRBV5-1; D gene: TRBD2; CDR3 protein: CASSLEGVAGGDTQYF; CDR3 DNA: TGCGCCAGCAGCTTGGAAGGAGTGGCGGGGGGGGATACGCAGTATTTT
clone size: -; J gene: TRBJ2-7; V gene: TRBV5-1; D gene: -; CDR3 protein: CASSLSRYSYEQYF; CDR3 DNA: TGCGCCAGCAGCTTGTCCCGATACTCCTACGAGCAGTACTTC
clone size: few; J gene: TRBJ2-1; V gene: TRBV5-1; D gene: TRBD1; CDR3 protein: CASGRADRGRLFF; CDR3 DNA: TGCGCCAGCGGGAGAGCGGACAGGGGGCGATTGTTCTTC
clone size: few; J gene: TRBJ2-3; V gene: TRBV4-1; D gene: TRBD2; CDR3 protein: CASRHGLAEPTDTQYF; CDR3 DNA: TGCGCCAGCAGACACGGACTAGCGGAGCCCACAGATACGCAGTATTTT
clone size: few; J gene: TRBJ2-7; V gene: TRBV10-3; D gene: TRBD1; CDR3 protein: CASRTGDSNEQYF; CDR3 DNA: TGTGCCTCCCGGACAGGGGATTCCAACGAGCAGTACTTC
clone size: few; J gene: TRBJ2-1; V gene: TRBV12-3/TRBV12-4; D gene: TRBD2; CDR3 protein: CASRPSGSGYNEQFF; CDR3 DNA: TGTGCCAGCAGACCTAGCGGGAGTGGGTACAATGAGCAGTTCTTC
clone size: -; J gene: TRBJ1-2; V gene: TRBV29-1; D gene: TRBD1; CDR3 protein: CSVTTQGRSYGYTF; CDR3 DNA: TGCAGCGTTACAACACAGGGGCGAAGCTATGGCTACACCTTC
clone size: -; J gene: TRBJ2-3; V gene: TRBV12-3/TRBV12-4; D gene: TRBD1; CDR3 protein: CASSPQGSLTDTQYF; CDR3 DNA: TGTGCCAGCAGCCCACAGGGGTCCCTCACAGATACGCAGTATTTT
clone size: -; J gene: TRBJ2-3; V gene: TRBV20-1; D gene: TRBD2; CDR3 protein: CSARAVAGPTDTQYF; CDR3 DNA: TGCAGTGCTAGAGCGGTAGCGGGCCCCACAGATACGCAGTATTTT
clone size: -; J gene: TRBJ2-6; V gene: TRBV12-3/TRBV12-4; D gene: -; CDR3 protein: CASSTNVLTF; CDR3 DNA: TGTGCCAGCAGTACCAACGTCCTGACTTTC
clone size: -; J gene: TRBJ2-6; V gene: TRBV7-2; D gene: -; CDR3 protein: CASSLGTKNSGANVLTF; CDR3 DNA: TGTGCCAGCAGCTTAGGGACCAAAAACTCTGGGGCCAACGTCCTGACTTTC
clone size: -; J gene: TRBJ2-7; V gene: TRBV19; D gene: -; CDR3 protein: CASSLSGLSSYEQYF; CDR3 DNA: TGTGCCAGTAGCCTTAGCGGTCTAAGCTCCTACGAGCAGTACTTC
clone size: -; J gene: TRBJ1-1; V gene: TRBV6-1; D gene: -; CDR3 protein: CASSEATTRAEAFF; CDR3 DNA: TGTGCCAGCAGTGAAGCGACGACTCGTGCGGAAGCTTTCTTT
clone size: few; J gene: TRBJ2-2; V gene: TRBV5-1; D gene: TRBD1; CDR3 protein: CASSLWTGPNTGELFF; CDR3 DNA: TGCGCCAGCAGCCTATGGACAGGGCCGAACACCGGGGAGCTGTTTTTT